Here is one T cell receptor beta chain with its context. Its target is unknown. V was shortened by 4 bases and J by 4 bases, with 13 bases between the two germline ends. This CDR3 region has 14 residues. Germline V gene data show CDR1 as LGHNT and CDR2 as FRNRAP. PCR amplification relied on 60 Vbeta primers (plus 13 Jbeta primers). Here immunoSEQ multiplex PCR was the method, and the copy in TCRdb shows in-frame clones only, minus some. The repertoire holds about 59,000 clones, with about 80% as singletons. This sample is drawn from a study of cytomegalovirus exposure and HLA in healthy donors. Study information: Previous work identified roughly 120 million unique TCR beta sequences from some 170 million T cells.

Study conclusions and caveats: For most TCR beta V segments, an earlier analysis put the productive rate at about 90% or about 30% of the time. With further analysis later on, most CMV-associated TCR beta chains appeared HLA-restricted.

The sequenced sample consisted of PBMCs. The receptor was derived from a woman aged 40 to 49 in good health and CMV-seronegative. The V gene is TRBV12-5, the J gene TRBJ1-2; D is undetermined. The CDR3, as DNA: TGTGCTAGTGGTTATGGGGAGGGCCCCTATGGCTACACCTTC. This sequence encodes CASGYGEGPYGYTF.